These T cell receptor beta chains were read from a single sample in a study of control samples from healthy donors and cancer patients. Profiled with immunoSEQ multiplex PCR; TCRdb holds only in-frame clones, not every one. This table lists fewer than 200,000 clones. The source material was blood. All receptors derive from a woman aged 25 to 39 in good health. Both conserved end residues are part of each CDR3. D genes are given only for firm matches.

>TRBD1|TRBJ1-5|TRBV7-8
TGTGCCAGCAACTTAGGAGGGACAGGGAATCAGCCCCAGCATTTT
CASNLGGTGNQPQHF
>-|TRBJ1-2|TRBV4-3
TGCGCCAGCAGCCAAGCCCTGGACGGATCTCGGCGTGGCTACACCTTC
CASSQALDGSRRGYTF
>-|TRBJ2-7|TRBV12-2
TGTGCAAGTCGCTTCTTCCAGGGACCTCCCCGTTCGTGGTACTTC
CASRFFQGPPRSWYF
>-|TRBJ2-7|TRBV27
TGTGCCAGCAGTTTAAGCTCAGGGAGCGAGCAGTACTTC
CASSLSSGSEQYF
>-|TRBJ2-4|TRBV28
TGTGCCAGCAGTTTGGGGGGGCCCAAAAACATTCAGTACTTC
CASSLGGPKNIQYF
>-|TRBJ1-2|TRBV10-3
TGTGCCATCAGTGATGGGGGGTTTGGCTACACCTTC
CAISDGGFGYTF
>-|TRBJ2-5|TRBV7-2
TGTGCCAGCAAAGCTAGTGGTGAGACCCAGTACTTC
CASKASGETQYF
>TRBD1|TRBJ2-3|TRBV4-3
TGCGCCAGCAGCCATGACCAACAGGGGCGTCCGACAGATACGCAGTATTTT
CASSHDQQGRPTDTQYF
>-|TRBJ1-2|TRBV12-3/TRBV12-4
TGTGCCAGCAGTTCAGGGGTCGGTGGCTACACCTTC
CASSSGVGGYTF
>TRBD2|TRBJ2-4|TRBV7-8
TGTGCCAGCAGCCCGCGGACTAGCTTAAACATTCAGTACTTC
CASSPRTSLNIQYF
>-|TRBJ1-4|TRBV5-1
TGCGCCAGCAGCCCGGGCTACGACTGGGGTGAAAAACTGTTTTTT
CASSPGYDWGEKLFF
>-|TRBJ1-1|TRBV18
TGTGCCAGCTCACCACCCTCGACAGTCATCACTGAAGCTTTCTTT
CASSPPSTVITEAFF
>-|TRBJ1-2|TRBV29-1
TGCAGCGTTGGAGCCACCCATCTCGCCTATGGCTACACCTTC
CSVGATHLAYGYTF
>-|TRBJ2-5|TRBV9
TGTGCCAGCAGCGTACAAGCTGGGTACCAAGAGACCCAGTACTTC
CASSVQAGYQETQYF
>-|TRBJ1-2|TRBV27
TGTGCCAGCAGTTTTTCGGACAGACCCCTCTATGGCTACACCTTC
CASSFSDRPLYGYTF
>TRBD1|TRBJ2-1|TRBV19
TGTGCCAGTAGTCCCGGGACAGGGGGGAGGAGGTACAATGAGCAGTTCTTC
CASSPGTGGRRYNEQFF
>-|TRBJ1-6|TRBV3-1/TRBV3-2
TGTGCCAGCAGCCAAAATAGCCAGGGCCCTAAACTATTT
CASSQNSQGPKLF
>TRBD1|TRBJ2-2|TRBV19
TGTGCCAGTAGTCTCCGGGACAGGGGCACCGGGGAGCTGTTTTTT
CASSLRDRGTGELFF
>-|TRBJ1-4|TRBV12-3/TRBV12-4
TGTGCCAGCAGTTTATTGTATGAAAAACTGTTTTTT
CASSLLYEKLFF
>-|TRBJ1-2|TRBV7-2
TGTGCCAGCAGCTTCGGACCCGGCTATGGCTACACCTTC
CASSFGPGYGYTF
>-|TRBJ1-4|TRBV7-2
TGTGCCAGCAGCTTAGGGAGGGAGTGGGAAAAACTGTTTTTT
CASSLGREWEKLFF
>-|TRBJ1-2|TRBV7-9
TGTGCCAGCAGCTCGGACCTTTACTTGGGGAACTATGGCTACACCTTC
CASSSDLYLGNYGYTF
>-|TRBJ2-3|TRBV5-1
TGCGCCAGCAGCTTAGTGCTCCCGACAGGTGGGGGTGGCACAGATACGCAGTATTTT
CASSLVLPTGGGGTDTQYF
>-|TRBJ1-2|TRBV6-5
TGTGCCAGCAGTTACGGGCAGGGACCCTACGATGGCTACACCTTC
CASSYGQGPYDGYTF
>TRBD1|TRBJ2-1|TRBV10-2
TGCGCCAGCAGTGAGTACAGGGGGAATGAGCAGTTCTTC
CASSEYRGNEQFF
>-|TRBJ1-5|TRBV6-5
TGTGCCAGCAGCAAAGGGTTCCCTAATCAGCCCCAGCATTTT
CASSKGFPNQPQHF
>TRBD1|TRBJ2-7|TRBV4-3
TGCGCCAGCAGCCAAGGCAGACAGGGGCCCTACGAGCAGTACTTC
CASSQGRQGPYEQYF
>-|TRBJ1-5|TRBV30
TGTGCCTGGGCCTTAAGGGAGGATCAGCCCCAGCATTTT
CAWALREDQPQHF
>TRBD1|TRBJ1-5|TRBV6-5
TGTGCCAGCAGTTACTCTAGGGGGCCGAGCAATCAGCCCCAGCATTTT
CASSYSRGPSNQPQHF
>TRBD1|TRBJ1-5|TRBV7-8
TGTGCCAGCAGCTTACGGACAGGAATAAGCAATCAGCCCCAGCATTTT
CASSLRTGISNQPQHF
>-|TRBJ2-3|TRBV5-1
TGCGCCAGCAGCTTGGACTCGTCAGATACGCAGTATTTT
CASSLDSSDTQYF
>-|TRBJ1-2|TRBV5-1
TGCGCCAGCAGGATTCACAATCGGACGCCCTCTAACTATGGCTACACCTTC
CASRIHNRTPSNYGYTF
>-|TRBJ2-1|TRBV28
TGTGCCAGCAGTTTAAGTGGGGGAGGCCTCAATGAGCAGTTCTTC
CASSLSGGGLNEQFF
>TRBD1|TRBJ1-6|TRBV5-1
TGCGCCAGCCGGGGACAGGATAATTCACCCCTCCACTTT
CASRGQDNSPLHF
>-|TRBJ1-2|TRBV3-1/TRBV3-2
TGTGCCAGCAGGCCAAGGTCAGGCGAGAGGTATGGCTACACCTTC
CASRPRSGERYGYTF
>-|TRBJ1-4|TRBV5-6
TGTGCCAGCAGCCCAGGAGGACACCTAGGTGAAAAACTGTTTTTT
CASSPGGHLGEKLFF
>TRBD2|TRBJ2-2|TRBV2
TGTGCCAGCAATCCCACCGGGGGGACCGCCGGGGAGCTGTTTTTT
CASNPTGGTAGELFF
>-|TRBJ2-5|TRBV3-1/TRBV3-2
TGTGCCAGCAGCCAAGTAGGGACCTCCGGGGCGACCCAGTACTTC
CASSQVGTSGATQYF
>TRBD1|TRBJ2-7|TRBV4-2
TGTGCCAGCAGCCATGCAATGGCGACAGGGACGTACGAGCAGTACTTC
CASSHAMATGTYEQYF
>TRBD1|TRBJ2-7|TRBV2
TGTGCCACCGGGACAGTCTTCTCCTACGAGCAGTACTTC
CATGTVFSYEQYF
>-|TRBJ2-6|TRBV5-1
TGCGCCAGCAGCCTCCAGCGCATTGGGGCCAACGTCCTGACTTTC
CASSLQRIGANVLTF
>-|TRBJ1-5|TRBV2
TGTGCCAGCAGACCCGATCTCAATCAGCCCCAGCATTTT
CASRPDLNQPQHF